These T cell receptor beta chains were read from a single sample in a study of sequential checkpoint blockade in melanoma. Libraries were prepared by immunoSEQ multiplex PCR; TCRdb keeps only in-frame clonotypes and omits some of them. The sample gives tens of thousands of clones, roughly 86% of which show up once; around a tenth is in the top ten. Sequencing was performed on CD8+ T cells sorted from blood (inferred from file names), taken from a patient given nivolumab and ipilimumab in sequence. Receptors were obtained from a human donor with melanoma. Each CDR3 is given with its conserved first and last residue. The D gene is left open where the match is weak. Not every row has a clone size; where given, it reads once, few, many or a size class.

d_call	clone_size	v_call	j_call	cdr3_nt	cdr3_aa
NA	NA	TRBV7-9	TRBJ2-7	TGTGCCAGCAGCTTTCAGGAATTCGAGCAGTACTTC	CASSFQEFEQYF
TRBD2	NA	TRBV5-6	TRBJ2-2	TGTGCCAGCAGCCTCATTTTTGGGCGGGAGGGCCACGACGGGGAGCTGTTTTTT	CASSLIFGREGHDGELFF
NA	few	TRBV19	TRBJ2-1	TGTGCCAGTAGTGCACCCGTCGGACTGGCCGGCTCCTACAATGAGCAGTTCTTC	CASSAPVGLAGSYNEQFF
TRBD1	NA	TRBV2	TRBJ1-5	TGTGCCAGCAGCGGACAGGGAGGTATGGGCAATCAGCCCCAGCATTTT	CASSGQGGMGNQPQHF
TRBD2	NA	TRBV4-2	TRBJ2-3	TGTGCCAGCAGCCAAGAGGTAGCGGGAGGAGGGAGAGTCGTCACAGATACGCAGTATTTT	CASSQEVAGGGRVVTDTQYF
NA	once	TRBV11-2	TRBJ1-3	TGTGCCAGCAGTTCCCATACAAGAAACACCATATATTTT	CASSSHTRNTIYF
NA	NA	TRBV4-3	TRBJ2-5	TGCGCCAGCAGCCAGAACACAGGGCTTCGAGAGACCCAGTACTTC	CASSQNTGLRETQYF
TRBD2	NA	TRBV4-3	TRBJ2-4	TGCGCCAGCAGCCAAGAAATAGCGGGAGGGCATTTGGCCAAAAACATTCAGTACTTC	CASSQEIAGGHLAKNIQYF
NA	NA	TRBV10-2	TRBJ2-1	TGCGCCAGCAGTGACTGGACAGAATCCCCCAATGAGCAGTTCTTC	CASSDWTESPNEQFF
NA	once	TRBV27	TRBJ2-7	TGTGCCAGCAGTTTAAAATGGGCGGGGAGCTCCTACGAGCAGTACTTC	CASSLKWAGSSYEQYF
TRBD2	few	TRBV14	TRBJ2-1	TGTGCCAGCAGCCACCCAAGGACTAGCGGCAATTACAATGAGCAGTTCTTC	CASSHPRTSGNYNEQFF
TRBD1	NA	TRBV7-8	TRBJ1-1	TGTGCCAGCAGCTTAGCACCAGGGGGGAACACTGAAGCTTTCTTT	CASSLAPGGNTEAFF
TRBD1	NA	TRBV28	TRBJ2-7	TGTGCCAGCAGTTTGACAGGGGGTTCCTACGAGCAGTACTTC	CASSLTGGSYEQYF
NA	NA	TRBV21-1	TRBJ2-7	TGTGCCAAACGGACAGCGGGAACCTACGAGCAGTACTTC	CAKRTAGTYEQYF
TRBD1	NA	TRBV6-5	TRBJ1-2	TGTGCCAGCAGTTACTCCAGGGGGAACTATGGCTACACCTTC	CASSYSRGNYGYTF
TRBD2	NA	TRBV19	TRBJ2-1	TGTGCCAGTAGTATAAGTTTTAGCGGGGCACAACTATACAATGAGCAGTTCTTC	CASSISFSGAQLYNEQFF
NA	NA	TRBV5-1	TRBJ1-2	TGCGCCAGCAGCTTAAACAGGGTATTCTATGGCTACACCTTC	CASSLNRVFYGYTF
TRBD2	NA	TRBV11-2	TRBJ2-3	TGTGCCAGCAGCATCACGAACGGGGGGGATACGCAGTATTTT	CASSITNGGDTQYF
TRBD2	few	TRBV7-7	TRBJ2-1	TGTGCTAGCAGCTCACTAGCGGGAGCCCCTTACAATGAGCAGTTCTTC	CASSSLAGAPYNEQFF
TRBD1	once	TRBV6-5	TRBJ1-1	TGTGCCAGCAGTTACGGTACAGGGGGGATGAACACTGAAGCTTTCTTT	CASSYGTGGMNTEAFF
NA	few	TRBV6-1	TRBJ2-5	TGTGCCAGCAGTGTGGAGGCTGGGGAGACCCAGTACTTC	CASSVEAGETQYF
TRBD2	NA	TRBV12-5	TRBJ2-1	TGTGCTAGTGGTCCCGGACTAGCGGGACTGCGCAATGAGCAGTTCTTC	CASGPGLAGLRNEQFF
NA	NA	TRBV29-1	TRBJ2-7	TGCAGCGTTCGCCCCCTAGGAACATTGGACGAGCAGTACTTC	CSVRPLGTLDEQYF
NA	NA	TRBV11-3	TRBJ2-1	TGTGCCAGCAGCTTAGATCCGGGGTGGAATGAGCAGTTCTTC	CASSLDPGWNEQFF
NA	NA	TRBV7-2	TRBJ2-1	TGTGCCAGCAGCTTCCGGGCGGGAAACAATGAGCAGTTCTTC	CASSFRAGNNEQFF
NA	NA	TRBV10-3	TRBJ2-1	TGTGCCATCAGTGCGGACAATGAGCAGTTCTTC	CAISADNEQFF
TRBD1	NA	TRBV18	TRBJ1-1	TGTGCCAGCTCACCACCGGGCGGGACAGGGGGCACTGAAGCTTTCTTT	CASSPPGGTGGTEAFF
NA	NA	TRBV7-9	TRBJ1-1	TGTGCCAGCAGCCCGGGAGGGGCTCGGAACACTGAAGCTTTCTTT	CASSPGGARNTEAFF
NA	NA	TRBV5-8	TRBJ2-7	TGTGCCAGCAGCTTATACGCGGGGTACGAGCAGTACTTC	CASSLYAGYEQYF
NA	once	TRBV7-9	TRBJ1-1	TGTGCCAGCAGCCCAAGGGAGGGAGGTCGCACTGAAGCTTTCTTT	CASSPREGGRTEAFF